This entry features one TCR beta chain sequence. The germline V gene has CDR1 LNHDA and CDR2 SQIVND (reference sequence). The germline V and J ends were trimmed by 3 bases and 8 bases, with 7 bases remaining between them. The CDR3 sequence is 11 residues long. The record originates from a study of regulatory T cells in long-lasting Graves disease. Sample time point: newly diagnosed GD, antithyroid drugs for less than 3 months. After RNA was extracted from PBMCs, the TCR library was made from it. In building TCR beta libraries, iRepertoire HTBI primers were used together with Arm-PCR of CDR3 regions. TCRdb re-analysed the multiplex PCR reads in MiXCR, keeping a single row per CDR3 protein. The data show hundreds of thousands of distinct CDR3 sequences, with around 17% seen just once and about 20% held by the top ten. The sample also formed part of further work on T cells in Graves' hyperthyroidism and ophthalmopathy.

The V call is TRBV19, the J call TRBJ1-2, with D unresolved. The sequence was collected from a woman aged 25 to 39 with Graves disease. Material: peripheral blood mononuclear cells (PBMCs), obtained at new diagnosis, from a patient treated with antithyroid drugs. The CDR3 here is CASSINRGYTF. CDR3 in DNA: TGTGCCAGTAGTATTAATCGGGGCTACACCTTC.